The table lists the clone carrying this T cell receptor (beta chain) with a few counts. The sample comes from a study of human T cells and chemical hapten exposure. As for the study in general: The sensitizer, 2% DPC, was used on roughly 2 cm by roughly 2 cm of upper inner arm skin. DPC (0.01%) was patch tested on the upper back and read at 6 days.

The CDR3 sequence is 15 residues long. V lost 0 bases and J 4 bases, leaving 14 bases between the germline ends. Germline V gene data show CDR1 as DFQATT and CDR2 as SNEGSKA (reference sequence). Individual cDNA molecules in this library carried unique molecular identifiers. TCRdb reprocessed the RACE reads via MiXCR and lists one record per CDR3 protein. This repertoire shows some 350,000 distinct CDR3 sequences, around 6% found once; its top ten account for around 5.8%. Time point indicated: patch test 2, 6 weeks after DPC sensitization. Treatment specified: therapeutic diphenylcyclopropenone sensitization with weekly scalp DPC.

The chain is built from TRBV20-1 and TRBJ2-3, with D possibly TRBD2 on 5 matching bases. The sequencing used whole blood, collected in connection with sensitization to the hapten diphenylcyclopropenone (DPC). The clonotype originates from a woman aged 18 to 35 with alopecia areata. Some clones in this sample may be carry-over from other donors' samples. The DNA of the CDR3 is TGCAGTGCTAGAGATAGGCTAGCAGAGGCAGATACGCAGTATTTT. Translated, it gives CSARDRLAEADTQYF.